A single sample gave rise to the 4 T cell receptor beta chains below, sequenced in a study of early T cells in non-severe SARS-CoV-2 infection. TCRdb re-analysed the 5' RACE reads in MiXCR, keeping a single row per CDR3 protein. The sample consists of about 20,000 distinct CDR3 sequences, about 4.3% of them appearing once. The specimen was whole blood. The origin of the receptors is an adult who was a healthcare worker with PCR-confirmed SARS-CoV-2 infection or an uninfected control (not recorded which).

Many counts were recorded for this clonotype. The chain links TRBV29-1 to TRBJ1-2; D is unclear. Germline loops: CDR1 SQVTM, CDR2 ANQGSEA. The CDR3 is 12 amino acids. V lost 6 bases and J lost 8, with 16 bases in between. In nucleotides, the CDR3 is TGCAGCGTCAAGATTGATGTGGGCGGCTACACCTTC. Protein: CSVKIDVGGYTF.

Concerning this clonotype itself: This may stem from a read error, because a much larger clone lies one nucleotide away. The V gene is TRBV12-3 or TRBV12-4, the J gene TRBJ1-1, with D unresolved. Trimming pared 3 bases from V and 11 bases from J, leaving 16 bases between. This CDR3 has 13 amino acids. CDR3 sequence reads: CASSFLLAAIAFF. CDR3 nucleotides: TGTGCCAGCAGTTTCCTCCTAGCGGCGATTGCTTTCTTT.

This clonotype was found many times. The V and J genes are TRBV10-1 and TRBJ2-7, with D tentatively TRBD1 (5 bases). CDR1 WNHNN and CDR2 SYGVQD come from the germline V gene (reference sequence). The V gene lost 8 bases and the J gene lost 4 bases, with 12 bases spanning the gap. The CDR3 loop spans 12 amino acids. CDR3 region: CASAGPSYEQYF. CDR3 in DNA: TGCGCCAGCGCAGGGCCATCGTACGAGCAGTACTTC.

This clonotype has at least ten counts. CDR3 amino acids: CARSRGTENTGELFF. As DNA, the CDR3 is TGTGCCAGAAGCCGGGGGACGGAGAACACCGGGGAGCTGTTTTTT. V usage is TRBV5-3 and J usage is TRBJ2-2, with D possibly being TRBD2 (6 bases). TRBV5-3 qualifies as an ORF whose function is uncertain. The ends were cut back, 4 bases at V and 1 base at J, with 11 bases in the middle. The CDR3 has 15 residues.